Listed below are T cell receptor beta chains from one sample, sequenced in a study of blood T cells in healthy people across ages. TCRdb re-called the 5' RACE reads through MiXCR, storing one row per CDR3 protein. There are about 1.6 million distinct CDR3 sequences in the sample; about 31% occur only once, and about 10% lies in the top ten. Sequencing input: blood. The receptors were gathered from a woman aged 25 to 45 in good health. The conserved cysteine and the conserved F or W are not part of the CDR3 here. For some rows the clone size is stated as once, few or many, or as a class when expanded; others skip it.

TRBJ2-3 - TRBV7-8 ASSLGRLGQPSTDTQY
TRBJ2-7 - TRBV20-1 SASTVTTGGYEQY
TRBJ2-5 few TRBV20-1 SALAGKETQY
TRBJ1-6 few TRBV5-1 ASSRGTEDNSPLH
TRBJ1-1 - TRBV10-3 AITRVLNRAPGTNTEAF
TRBJ2-3 few TRBV29-1 SVELSGIGSDTQY
TRBJ2-5 - TRBV6-5 ASSSELDRETQY
TRBJ2-2 - TRBV28 ASSSRNKGELF
TRBJ2-1 - TRBV2 ASSETTGWF
TRBJ1-5 - TRBV21-1 ASSKADSNQPQH
TRBJ1-2 - TRBV4-1 ARSLPGQGARNYGYT
TRBJ1-3 - TRBV9 ASSDGTGVGGNTIY
TRBJ1-1 - TRBV18 ASSPPLGMNTEAF
TRBJ2-7 - TRBV4-1 ASSARLAGAHEQY
TRBJ2-7 many TRBV7-9 ASSSRTPEQY
TRBJ2-7 few TRBV2 ASSAPSVYEQY
TRBJ1-1 - TRBV20-1 SARPLGNTEAF
TRBJ2-1 few TRBV7-3 ASSGVSGGHEQF
TRBJ2-6 - TRBV28 ASRIGSGANVLT
TRBJ2-1 few TRBV7-8 ASSLASRTGFYNEQF
TRBJ2-7 few TRBV20-1 SARDSTAPYEQY
TRBJ2-3 - TRBV5-1 ASSPQASGGWDTQY
TRBJ1-1 - TRBV29-1 SVQLTGIPEAF